This T cell receptor beta chain appears in the sequencing data of a study of control samples from healthy donors and cancer patients. Clones were sequenced by immunoSEQ multiplex PCR, and TCRdb holds only the in-frame ones, with some missing. The sample has roughly 64,000 clones; 75% to 95% are singletons. Looked up from germline, CDR1 is MGHRA and CDR2 is YSYEKL. Trimming removed 3 bases from V and 4 bases from J; junction bases left unmatched: 6. The CDR3 totals 15 residues. The chain recombines TRBV4-1 with TRBJ2-1, with 7 nucleotides matching TRBD2. Sequencing was done on a sample of PBMCs. This TCR was sampled from a woman in her 50s with colorectal cancer. The chain's CDR3 is CASSQVGGRYNEQFF. The CDR3 DNA reads as TGCGCCAGCAGCCAGGTTGGCGGGAGATACAATGAGCAGTTCTTC.